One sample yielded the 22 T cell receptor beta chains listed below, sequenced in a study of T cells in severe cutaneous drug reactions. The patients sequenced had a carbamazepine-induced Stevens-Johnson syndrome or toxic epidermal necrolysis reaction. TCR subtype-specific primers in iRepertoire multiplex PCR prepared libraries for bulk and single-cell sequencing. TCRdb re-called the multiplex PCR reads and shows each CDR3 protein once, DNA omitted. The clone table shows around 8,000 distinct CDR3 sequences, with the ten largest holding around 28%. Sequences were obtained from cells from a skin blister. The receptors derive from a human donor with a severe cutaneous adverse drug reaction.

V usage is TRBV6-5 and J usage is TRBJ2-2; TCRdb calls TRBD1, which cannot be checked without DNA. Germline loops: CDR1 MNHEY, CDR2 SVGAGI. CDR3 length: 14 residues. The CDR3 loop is CASGDSPGTGELFF.

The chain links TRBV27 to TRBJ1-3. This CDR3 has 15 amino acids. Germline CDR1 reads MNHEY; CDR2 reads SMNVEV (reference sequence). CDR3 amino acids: CASSSLLSSGNTIYF.

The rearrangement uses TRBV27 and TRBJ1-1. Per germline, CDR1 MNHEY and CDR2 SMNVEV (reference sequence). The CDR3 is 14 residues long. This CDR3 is CASSTDGLDTEAFF.

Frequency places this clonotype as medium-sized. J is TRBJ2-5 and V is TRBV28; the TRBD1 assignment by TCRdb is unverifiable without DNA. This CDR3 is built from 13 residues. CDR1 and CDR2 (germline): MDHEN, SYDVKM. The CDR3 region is CASSLAPQETQYF.

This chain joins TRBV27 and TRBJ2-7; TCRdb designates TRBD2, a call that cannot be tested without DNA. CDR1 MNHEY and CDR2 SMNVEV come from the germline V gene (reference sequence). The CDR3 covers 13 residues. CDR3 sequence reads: CASAGLAVGEQYF.

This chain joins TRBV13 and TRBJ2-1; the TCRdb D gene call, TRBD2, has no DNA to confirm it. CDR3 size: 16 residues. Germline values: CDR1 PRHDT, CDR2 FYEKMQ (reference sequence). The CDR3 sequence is CASSLSGLAGDNEQFF.

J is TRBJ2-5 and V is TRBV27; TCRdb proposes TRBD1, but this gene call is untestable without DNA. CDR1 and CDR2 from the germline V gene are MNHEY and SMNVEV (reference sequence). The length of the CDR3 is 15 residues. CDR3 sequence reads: CASSPGTGAQETQYF.

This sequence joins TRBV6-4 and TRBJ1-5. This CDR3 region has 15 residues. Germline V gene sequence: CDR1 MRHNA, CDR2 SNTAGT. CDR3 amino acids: CASLETPVGDQPQHF.

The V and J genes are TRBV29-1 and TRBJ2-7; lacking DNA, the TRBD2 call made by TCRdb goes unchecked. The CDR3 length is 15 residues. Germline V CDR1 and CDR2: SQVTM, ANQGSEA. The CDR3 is CSVAGGAGKVYEQYF.

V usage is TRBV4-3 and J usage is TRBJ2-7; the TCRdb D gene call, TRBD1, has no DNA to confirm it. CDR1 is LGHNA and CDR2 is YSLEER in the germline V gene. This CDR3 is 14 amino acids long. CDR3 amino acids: CASSQGTGTYEQYF.

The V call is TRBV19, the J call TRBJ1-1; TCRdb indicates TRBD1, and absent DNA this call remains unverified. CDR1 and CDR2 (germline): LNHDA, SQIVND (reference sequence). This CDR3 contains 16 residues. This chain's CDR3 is CASSRTTGTTNTEAFF.

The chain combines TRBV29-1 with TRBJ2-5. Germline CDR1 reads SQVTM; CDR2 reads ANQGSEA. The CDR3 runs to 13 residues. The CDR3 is CSVDGGHQETQYF.

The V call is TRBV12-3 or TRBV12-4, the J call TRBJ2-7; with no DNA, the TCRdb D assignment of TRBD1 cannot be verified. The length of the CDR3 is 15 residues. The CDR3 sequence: CASSPRGQGSYEQYF.

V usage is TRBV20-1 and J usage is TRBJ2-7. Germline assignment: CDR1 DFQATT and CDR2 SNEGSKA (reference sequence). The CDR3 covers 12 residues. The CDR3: CSASGTAYEQYF.

The CDR3 sequence: CATSDMRPYTGELFF. J is TRBJ2-2 and V is TRBV24-1; TCRdb names TRBD2, which stays unverified in the absence of DNA. The CDR3 has 15 amino acids. Germline V gives CDR1 KGHDR, CDR2 SFDVKD.

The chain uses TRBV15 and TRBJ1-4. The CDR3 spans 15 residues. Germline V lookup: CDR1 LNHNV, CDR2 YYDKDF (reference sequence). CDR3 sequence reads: CATSRHTVTNEKLFF.

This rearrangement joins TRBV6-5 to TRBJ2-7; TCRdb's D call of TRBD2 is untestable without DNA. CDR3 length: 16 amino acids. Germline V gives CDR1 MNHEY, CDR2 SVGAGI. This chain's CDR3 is CASSYSIAGASYEQYF.

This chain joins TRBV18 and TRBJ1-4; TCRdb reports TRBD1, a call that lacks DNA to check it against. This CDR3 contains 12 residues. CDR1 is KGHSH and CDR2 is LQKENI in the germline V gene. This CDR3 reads CASSPGDEKLFF.

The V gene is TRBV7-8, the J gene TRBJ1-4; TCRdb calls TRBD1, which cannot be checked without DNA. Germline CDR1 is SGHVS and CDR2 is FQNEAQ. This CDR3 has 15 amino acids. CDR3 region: CASSLGGGAGEKLFF.

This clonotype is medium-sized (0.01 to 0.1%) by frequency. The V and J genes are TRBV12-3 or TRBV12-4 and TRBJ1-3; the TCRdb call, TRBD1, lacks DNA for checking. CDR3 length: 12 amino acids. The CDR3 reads CASTDRGNTIYF.

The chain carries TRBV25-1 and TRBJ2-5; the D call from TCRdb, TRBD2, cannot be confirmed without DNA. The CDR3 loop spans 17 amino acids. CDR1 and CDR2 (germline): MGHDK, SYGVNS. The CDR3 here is CASTPTHSGVGIATQYF.

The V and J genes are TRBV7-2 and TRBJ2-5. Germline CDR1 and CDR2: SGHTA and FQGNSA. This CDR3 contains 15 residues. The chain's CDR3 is CASSSGLIRQETQYF.